This T cell receptor (beta chain) was identified in a study of T cell repertoires in ileal Crohn's disease. Findings and limits, study-wide: Compared with non-smokers, active smokers at surgery showed more clonal expansions. Endoscopic recurrence occurred in every patient whose clonality exceeded 26.8%. High-frequency clones were more common in sorted CD8 than CD4 cells.

The germline CDR1 and CDR2 sequences are SNHLY and FYNNEI. The CDR3 length is 14 residues. Trimming took 4 bases from V and 6 from J, leaving 13 bases between them. This clone was detected a few times. Its specificity is not known. Profiling relied on immunoSEQ multiplex PCR, and the TCRdb table lists in-frame clones only, not all of them. There are approximately 30,000 clones in the sample; just under 80% occur only once, and around 19% lies in the top ten. The chain joins TRBV2 to TRBJ2-1, with D maybe TRBD2 (5 bases). Material for sequencing was ileal tissue. The sequence derives from an adult with Crohn's disease. CDR3 in DNA: TGTGCCAGCAGTGTATTACGGGATCCCAATGAGCAGTTCTTC. It yields the protein CASSVLRDPNEQFF.